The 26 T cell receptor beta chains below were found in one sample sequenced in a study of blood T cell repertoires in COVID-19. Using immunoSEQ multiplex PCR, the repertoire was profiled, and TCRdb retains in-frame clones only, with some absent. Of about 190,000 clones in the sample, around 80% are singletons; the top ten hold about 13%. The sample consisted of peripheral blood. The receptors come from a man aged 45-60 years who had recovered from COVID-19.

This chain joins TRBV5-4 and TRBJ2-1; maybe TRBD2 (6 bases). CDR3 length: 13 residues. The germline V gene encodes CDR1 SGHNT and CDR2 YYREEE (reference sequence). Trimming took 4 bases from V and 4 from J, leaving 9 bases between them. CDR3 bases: TGTGCCAGCAGCCGGGACTCTTACAATGAGCAGTTCTTC. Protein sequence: CASSRDSYNEQFF.

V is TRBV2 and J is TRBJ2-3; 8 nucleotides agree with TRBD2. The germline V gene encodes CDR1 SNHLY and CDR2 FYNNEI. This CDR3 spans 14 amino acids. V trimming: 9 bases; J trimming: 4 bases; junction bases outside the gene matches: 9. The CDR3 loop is CARSSGTRADTQYF. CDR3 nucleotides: TGTGCCAGATCTTCCGGGACTAGGGCAGATACGCAGTATTTT.

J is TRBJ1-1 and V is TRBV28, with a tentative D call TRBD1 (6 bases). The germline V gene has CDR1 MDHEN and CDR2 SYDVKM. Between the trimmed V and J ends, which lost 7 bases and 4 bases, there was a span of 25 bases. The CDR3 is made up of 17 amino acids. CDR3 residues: CASTLGGARFSSTEAFF. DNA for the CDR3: TGTGCCAGCACACTAGGGGGTGCCCGCTTCTCGAGCACTGAAGCTTTCTTT. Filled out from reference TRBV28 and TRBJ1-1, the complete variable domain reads DVKVTQSSRYLVKRTGEKVFLECVQDMDHENMFWYRQDPGLGLRLIYFSYDVKMKEKGDIPEGYSVSREKKERFSLILESASTNQTSMYLCASTLGGARFSSTEAFFGQGTRLTVV.

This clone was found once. CDR3 sequence: CASSTAGTALAYEQYF. Written as DNA, the CDR3 is TGTGCCAGTAGTACGGCCGGGACAGCCTTAGCCTACGAGCAGTACTTC. The V gene is TRBV19, the J gene TRBJ2-7; 7 bases fit TRBD1. Germline CDR1 reads LNHDA; CDR2 reads SQIVND (reference sequence). V lost 4 bases to trimming and J lost 2 bases; unmatched junction nucleotides: 11. The CDR3 runs 16 residues. The full variable domain, with the rest looked up from reference TRBV19 and TRBJ2-7, is DGGITQSPKYLFRKEGQNVTLSCEQNLNHDAMYWYRQDPGQGLRLIYYSQIVNDFQKGDIAEGYSVSREKKESFPLTVTSAQKNPTAFYLCASSTAGTALAYEQYFGPGTRLTVT.

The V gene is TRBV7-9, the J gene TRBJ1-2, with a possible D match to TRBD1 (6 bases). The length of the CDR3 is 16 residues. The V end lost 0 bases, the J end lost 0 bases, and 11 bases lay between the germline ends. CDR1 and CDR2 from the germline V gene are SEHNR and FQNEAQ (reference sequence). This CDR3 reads CASSLAGQTANYGYTF. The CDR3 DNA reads TGTGCCAGCAGCTTAGCAGGACAGACAGCTAACTATGGCTACACCTTC.

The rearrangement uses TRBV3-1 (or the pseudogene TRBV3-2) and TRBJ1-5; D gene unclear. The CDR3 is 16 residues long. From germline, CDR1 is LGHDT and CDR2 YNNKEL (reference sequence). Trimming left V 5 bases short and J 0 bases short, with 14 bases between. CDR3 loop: CASSSSLSGSNQPQHF. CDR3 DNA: TGTGCCAGCAGCTCCAGTCTCAGTGGTAGCAATCAGCCCCAGCATTTT.

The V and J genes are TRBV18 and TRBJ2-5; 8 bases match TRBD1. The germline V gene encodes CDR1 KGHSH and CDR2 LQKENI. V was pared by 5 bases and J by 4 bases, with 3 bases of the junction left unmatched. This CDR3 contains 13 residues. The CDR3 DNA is TGTGCCAGCTCAGCGGACAGGGTAGAGACCCAGTACTTC. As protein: CASSADRVETQYF.

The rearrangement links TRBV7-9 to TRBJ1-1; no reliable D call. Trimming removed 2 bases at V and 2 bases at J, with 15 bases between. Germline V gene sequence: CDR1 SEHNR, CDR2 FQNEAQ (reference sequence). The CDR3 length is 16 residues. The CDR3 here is CASSLLLAEPNTEAFF. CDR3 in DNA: TGTGCCAGCAGCTTATTATTGGCGGAACCTAACACTGAAGCTTTCTTT.

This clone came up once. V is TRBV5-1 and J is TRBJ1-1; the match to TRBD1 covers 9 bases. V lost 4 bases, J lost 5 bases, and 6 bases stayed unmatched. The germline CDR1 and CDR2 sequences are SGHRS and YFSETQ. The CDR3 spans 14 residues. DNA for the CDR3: TGCGCCAGCAGCAGGGACAGGGATTCGACTGAAGCTTTCTTT. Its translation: CASSRDRDSTEAFF.

The CDR3 loop is CASSLAGGASNEKLFF. The CDR3 DNA follows: TGTGCCAGCAGCTTAGCAGGGGGCGCGAGTAATGAAAAACTGTTTTTT. V is TRBV7-2 and J is TRBJ1-4, with TRBD1 matching over 7 bases. The germline V gene has CDR1 SGHTA and CDR2 FQGNSA. The V segment lost 0 bases and the J segment 4 bases; nucleotides outside the gene matches: 5. The length of the CDR3 is 16 residues.

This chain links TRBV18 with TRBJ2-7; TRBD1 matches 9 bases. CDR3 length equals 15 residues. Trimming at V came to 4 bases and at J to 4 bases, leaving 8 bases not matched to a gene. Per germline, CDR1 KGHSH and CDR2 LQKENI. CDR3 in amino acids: CASSLRDREVYEQYF. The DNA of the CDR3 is TGTGCCAGCTCACTACGGGACAGGGAAGTGTACGAGCAGTACTTC. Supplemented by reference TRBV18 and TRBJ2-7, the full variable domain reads NAGVMQNPRHLVRRRGQEARLRCSPMKGHSHVYWYRQLPEEGLKFMVYLQKENIIDESGMPKERFSAEFPKEGPSILRIQQVVRGDSAAYFCASSLRDREVYEQYFGPGTRLTVT.

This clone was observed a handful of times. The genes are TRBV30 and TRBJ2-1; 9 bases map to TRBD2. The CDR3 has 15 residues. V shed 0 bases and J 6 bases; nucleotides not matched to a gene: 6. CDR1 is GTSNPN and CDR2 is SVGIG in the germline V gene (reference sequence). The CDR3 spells CAWSVGLAGRNEQFF. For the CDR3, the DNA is TGTGCCTGGAGTGTCGGCCTAGCGGGACGCAATGAGCAGTTCTTC.

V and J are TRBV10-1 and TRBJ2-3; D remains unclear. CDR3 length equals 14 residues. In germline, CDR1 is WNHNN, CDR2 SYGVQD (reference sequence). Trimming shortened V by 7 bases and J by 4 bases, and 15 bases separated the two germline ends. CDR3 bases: TGCGCCAGCAACGACCGCCTAGGAGCAGATACGCAGTATTTT. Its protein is CASNDRLGADTQYF.

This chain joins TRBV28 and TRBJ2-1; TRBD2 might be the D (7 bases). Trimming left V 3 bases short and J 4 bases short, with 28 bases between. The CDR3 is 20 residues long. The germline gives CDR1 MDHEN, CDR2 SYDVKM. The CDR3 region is CASSLSLTRDGGATYNEQFF. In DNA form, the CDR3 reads TGTGCCAGCAGTTTGTCCCTTACAAGGGATGGGGGGGCAACATACAATGAGCAGTTCTTC.

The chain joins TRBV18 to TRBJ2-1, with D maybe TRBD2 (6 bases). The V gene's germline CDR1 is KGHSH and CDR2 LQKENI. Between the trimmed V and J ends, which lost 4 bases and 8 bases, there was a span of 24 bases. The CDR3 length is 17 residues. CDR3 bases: TGTGCCAGCTCACAAGAAGGAGTCGGGACTTATAGGGATGAGCAGTTCTTC. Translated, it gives CASSQEGVGTYRDEQFF.

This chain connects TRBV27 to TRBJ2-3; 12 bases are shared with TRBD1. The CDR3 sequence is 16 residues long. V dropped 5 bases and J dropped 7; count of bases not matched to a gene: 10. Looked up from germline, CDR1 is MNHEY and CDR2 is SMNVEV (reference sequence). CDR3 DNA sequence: TGTGCCAGCAGTACTCCCGGGACAGGGGGCCTATATACGCAGTATTTT. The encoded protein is CASSTPGTGGLYTQYF.

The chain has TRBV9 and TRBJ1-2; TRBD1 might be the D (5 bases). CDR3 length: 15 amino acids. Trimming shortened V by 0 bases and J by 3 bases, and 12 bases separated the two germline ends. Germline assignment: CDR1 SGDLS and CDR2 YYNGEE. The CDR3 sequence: CASSVDPRVDYGYTF. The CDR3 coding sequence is TGTGCCAGCAGCGTAGACCCCAGGGTTGACTATGGCTACACCTTC.

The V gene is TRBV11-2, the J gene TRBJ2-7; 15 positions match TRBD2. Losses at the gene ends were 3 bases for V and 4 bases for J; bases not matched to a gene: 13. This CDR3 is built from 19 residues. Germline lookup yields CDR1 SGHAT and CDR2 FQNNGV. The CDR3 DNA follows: TGTGCCAGCAGCTTCGAACAGGGGAGGACTAGCGGGAGGGCGTACGAGCAGTACTTC. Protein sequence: CASSFEQGRTSGRAYEQYF.

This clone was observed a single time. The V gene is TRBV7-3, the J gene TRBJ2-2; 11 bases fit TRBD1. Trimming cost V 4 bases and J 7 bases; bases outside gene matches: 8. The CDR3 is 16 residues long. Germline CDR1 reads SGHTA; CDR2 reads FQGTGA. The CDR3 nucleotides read TGTGCCAGCAGCTCCTACCGGGACAGGGGGGTCGGGGAGCTGTTTTTT. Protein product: CASSSYRDRGVGELFF. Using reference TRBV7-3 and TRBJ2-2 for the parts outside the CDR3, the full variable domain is GAGVSQTPSNKVTEKGKYVELRCDPISGHTALYWYRQSLGQGPEFLIYFQGTGAADDSGLPNDRFFAVRPEGSVSTLKIQRTERGDSAVYLCASSSYRDRGVGELFFGEGSRLTVL.

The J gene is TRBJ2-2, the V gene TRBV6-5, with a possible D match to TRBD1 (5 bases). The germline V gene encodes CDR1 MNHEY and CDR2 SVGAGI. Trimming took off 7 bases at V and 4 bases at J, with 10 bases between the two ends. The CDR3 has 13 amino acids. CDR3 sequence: CASTEGVTGELFF. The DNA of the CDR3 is TGTGCCAGCACGGAAGGGGTCACCGGGGAGCTGTTTTTT.

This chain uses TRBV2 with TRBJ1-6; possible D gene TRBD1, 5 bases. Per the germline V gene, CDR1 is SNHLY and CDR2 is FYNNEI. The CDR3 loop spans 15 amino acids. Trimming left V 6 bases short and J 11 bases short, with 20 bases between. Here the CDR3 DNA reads TGTGCCAGCAGGGACGAAGGGCAGGGTAGAGCACCCCTCCACTTT. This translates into CASRDEGQGRAPLHF.

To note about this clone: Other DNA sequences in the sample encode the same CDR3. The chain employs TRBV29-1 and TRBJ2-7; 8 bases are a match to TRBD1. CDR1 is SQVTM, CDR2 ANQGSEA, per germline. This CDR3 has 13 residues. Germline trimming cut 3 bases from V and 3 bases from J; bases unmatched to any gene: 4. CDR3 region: CSVDGQGRYEQYF. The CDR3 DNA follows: TGCAGCGTTGACGGACAGGGCCGCTACGAGCAGTACTTC.

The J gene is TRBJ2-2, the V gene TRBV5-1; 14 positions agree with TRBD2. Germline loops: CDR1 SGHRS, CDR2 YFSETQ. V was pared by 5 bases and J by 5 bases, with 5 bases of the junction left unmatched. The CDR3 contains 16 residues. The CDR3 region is CASRTGLAGETGELFF. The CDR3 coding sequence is TGCGCCAGCAGAACGGGACTAGCGGGAGAAACCGGGGAGCTGTTTTTT.

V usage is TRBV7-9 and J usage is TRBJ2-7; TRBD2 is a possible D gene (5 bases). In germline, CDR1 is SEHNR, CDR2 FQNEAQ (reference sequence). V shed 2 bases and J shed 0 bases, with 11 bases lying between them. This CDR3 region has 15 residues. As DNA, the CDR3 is TGTGCCAGCAGCTTAATCCGGGATATCTCCTACGAGCAGTACTTC. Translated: CASSLIRDISYEQYF.

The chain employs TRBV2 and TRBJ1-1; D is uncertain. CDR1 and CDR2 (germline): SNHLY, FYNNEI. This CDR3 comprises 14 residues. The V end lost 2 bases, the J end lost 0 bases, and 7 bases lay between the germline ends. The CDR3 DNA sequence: TGTGCCAGCAGTGAACTCCCTTTGAACACTGAAGCTTTCTTT. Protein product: CASSELPLNTEAFF.

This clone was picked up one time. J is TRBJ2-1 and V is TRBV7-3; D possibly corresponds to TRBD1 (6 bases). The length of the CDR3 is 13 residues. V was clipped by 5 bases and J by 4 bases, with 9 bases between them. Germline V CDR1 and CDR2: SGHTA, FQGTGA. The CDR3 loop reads CASSQGRYNEQFF. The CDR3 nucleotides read TGTGCCAGCAGCCAGGGGCGTTACAATGAGCAGTTCTTC.